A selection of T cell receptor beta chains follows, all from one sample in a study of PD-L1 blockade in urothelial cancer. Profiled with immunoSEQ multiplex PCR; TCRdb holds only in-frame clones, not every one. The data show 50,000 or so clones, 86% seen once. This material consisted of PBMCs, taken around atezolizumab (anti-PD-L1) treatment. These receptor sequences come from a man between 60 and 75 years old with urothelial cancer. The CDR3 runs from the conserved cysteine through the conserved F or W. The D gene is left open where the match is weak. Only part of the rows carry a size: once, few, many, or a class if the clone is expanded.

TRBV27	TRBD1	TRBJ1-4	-	CASREGQSTNEKLFF	TGTGCCAGCAGGGAGGGACAGTCAACTAATGAAAAACTGTTTTTT
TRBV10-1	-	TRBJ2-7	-	CASSEVDTGEQYF	TGCGCCAGCAGTGAGGTGGACACAGGCGAGCAGTACTTC
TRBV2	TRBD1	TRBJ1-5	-	CASRQTGDQPQHF	TGTGCCAGCAGGCAGACAGGGGATCAGCCCCAGCATTTT
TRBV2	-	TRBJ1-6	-	CASSATGGNSPLHF	TGTGCCAGCAGTGCAACGGGCGGGAATTCACCCCTCCACTTT
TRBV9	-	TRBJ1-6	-	CASQGFNSPLHF	TGTGCCAGCCAGGGGTTCAATTCACCCCTCCACTTT
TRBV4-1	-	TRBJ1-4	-	CASSQVEGVWGEKLFF	TGCGCCAGCAGCCAAGTGGAAGGGGTTTGGGGTGAAAAACTGTTTTTT
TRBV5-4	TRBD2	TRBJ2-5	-	CASSFGTSGVQETQYF	TGTGCCAGCAGCTTTGGGACTAGCGGGGTCCAAGAGACCCAGTACTTC
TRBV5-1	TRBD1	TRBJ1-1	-	CASRTGTGNTEAFF	TGCGCCAGCAGGACCGGGACAGGGAACACTGAAGCTTTCTTT
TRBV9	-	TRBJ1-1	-	CASSVAGTRGAFF	TGTGCCAGCAGCGTAGCCGGCACCCGAGGAGCTTTCTTT
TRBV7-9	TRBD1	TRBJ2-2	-	CASSRDRDGELFF	TGTGCCAGCAGTCGCGACAGGGACGGGGAGCTGTTTTTT
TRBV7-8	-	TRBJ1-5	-	CASSLAQGLSNQPQHF	TGTGCCAGCAGCTTAGCCCAGGGGTTGAGCAATCAGCCCCAGCATTTT
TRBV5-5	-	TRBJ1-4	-	CASSLDGGVKNEKLFF	TGTGCCAGCAGCCTAGACGGCGGGGTCAAGAATGAAAAACTGTTTTTT
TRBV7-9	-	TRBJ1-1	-	CASSVWERNTEAFF	TGTGCCAGCAGCGTCTGGGAGAGGAACACTGAAGCTTTCTTT
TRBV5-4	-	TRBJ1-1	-	CASSLIRGRNTEAFF	TGTGCCAGCAGCTTGATTCGGGGGAGGAACACTGAAGCTTTCTTT
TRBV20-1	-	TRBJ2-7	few	CSAYRSYEQYF	TGCAGTGCGTACAGGTCTTACGAGCAGTACTTC
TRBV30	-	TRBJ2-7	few	CAWSVRREQYF	TGTGCCTGGAGTGTTCGGAGAGAGCAGTACTTC
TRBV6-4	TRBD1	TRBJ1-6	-	CASRTGDNSPLHF	TGTGCCAGCAGGACAGGGGATAATTCACCCCTCCACTTT
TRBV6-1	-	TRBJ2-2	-	CASSAPRGGVRTGELFF	TGTGCCAGCAGTGCCCCTAGAGGAGGAGTTCGGACCGGGGAGCTGTTTTTT
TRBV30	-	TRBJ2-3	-	CAWDGTGPQYF	TGTGCCTGGGATGGAACAGGCCCGCAGTATTTT
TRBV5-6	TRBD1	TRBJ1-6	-	CASSSDTGVNSPLHF	TGTGCCAGCAGCTCCGATACAGGGGTGAATTCACCCCTCCACTTT
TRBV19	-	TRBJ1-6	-	CASSRDSGGYNSPLHF	TGTGCCAGTAGTCGGGACTCCGGGGGATATAATTCACCCCTCCACTTT
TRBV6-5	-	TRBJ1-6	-	CASSRDISNSPLHF	TGTGCCAGCAGCCGGGACATAAGTAATTCACCCCTCCACTTT
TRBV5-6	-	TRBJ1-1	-	CASSWGSGGVFGTEAFF	TGTGCCAGCAGCTGGGGCTCGGGGGGCGTCTTTGGCACTGAAGCTTTCTTT